These T cell receptor beta chains were read from a single sample in a study of T-cell reconstitution after alpha-beta-depleted transplantation in children. TCRdb ran MiXCR on the PCR reads and lists one entry per CDR3 protein. Here the sample spans under 400,000 distinct CDR3 sequences, roughly 25% being singletons. The source material was PBMCs, mostly from graft donor cells, sampled 180 days after TCRalphabeta/CD19-depleted stem cell transplant. The receptors originated from a male patient younger than 18 who had a stem cell transplant for acute lymphoblastic leukemia, so the T cells may come from the graft donor. The CDR3 runs from the conserved cysteine through the conserved F or W. A D gene is named only where the DNA matches it firmly. For some rows the clone size is stated as once, few or many, or as a class when expanded; others skip it.

j_call d_call v_call clone_size cdr3_aa cdr3_nt
TRBJ2-1 - TRBV12-3/TRBV12-4 - CASNGVGQGYNEQFF TGTGCCAGCAATGGGGTCGGGCAGGGATACAATGAGCAGTTCTTC
TRBJ2-2 - TRBV20-1 - CSARRRAPGELFF TGCAGTGCTAGACGACGGGCCCCCGGGGAGCTGTTTTTT
TRBJ2-1 - TRBV12-3/TRBV12-4 - CASSWTAYNEQFF TGTGCCAGCAGTTGGACAGCCTACAATGAGCAGTTCTTC
TRBJ2-1 TRBD1 TRBV10-3 - CAIRGQGGGGEQFF TGTGCCATCAGAGGACAGGGGGGGGGCGGTGAGCAGTTCTTC
TRBJ1-5 - TRBV2 few CASRPGQGNQPQHF TGTGCCAGCCGGCCAGGGCAGGGCAATCAGCCCCAGCATTTT
TRBJ2-2 TRBD2 TRBV10-2 few CASRRLAGDTGELFF TGCGCCAGCAGGCGACTAGCGGGGGACACCGGGGAGCTGTTTTTT
TRBJ2-2 - TRBV3-1 - CASSPMKASANTGELFF TGTGCCAGCAGCCCCATGAAGGCTAGCGCGAACACCGGGGAGCTGTTTTTT
TRBJ2-1 TRBD2 TRBV29-1 few CSVRTSGGSYNEQFF TGCAGCGTCAGGACTAGCGGGGGCTCCTACAATGAGCAGTTCTTC
TRBJ1-5 TRBD1 TRBV24-1 few CATSLTGYQPQHF TGTGCCACCAGTCTGACAGGGTATCAGCCCCAGCATTTT
TRBJ2-2 - TRBV19 - CASSIYGDPTTGELFF TGTGCCAGTAGTATTTATGGGGACCCTACCACCGGGGAGCTGTTTTTT
TRBJ2-1 - TRBV5-5 many CASSLGRVRNEQFF TGTGCCAGCAGCTTGGGGCGGGTCCGGAATGAGCAGTTCTTC
TRBJ1-6 - TRBV4-3 few CASSQDSRGTPLHF TGCGCCAGCAGCCAAGACTCACGGGGTACACCCCTCCACTTT
TRBJ1-3 - TRBV5-1 - CASSPLSPGPSGNTIYF TGCGCCAGCAGCCCCCTGTCCCCCGGGCCCTCTGGAAACACCATATATTTT
TRBJ2-1 - TRBV3-1 - CASSPDSDEQFF TGTGCCAGCAGCCCAGACTCGGATGAGCAGTTCTTC
TRBJ2-3 - TRBV20-1 - CSASLGTSTDTQYF TGCAGTGCCTCCCTGGGGACTAGCACAGATACGCAGTATTTT
TRBJ2-1 - TRBV5-1 - CASSFRTYNEQFF TGCGCCAGCAGCTTTCGGACCTACAATGAGCAGTTCTTC
TRBJ2-3 TRBD2 TRBV2 - CASSAEGLADTDTQYF TGTGCCAGCAGTGCAGAGGGACTAGCGGACACAGATACGCAGTATTTT
TRBJ2-3 TRBD2 TRBV12-3/TRBV12-4 few CASTGGGTDTQYF TGTGCCAGCACGGGGGGTGGCACAGATACGCAGTATTTT
TRBJ2-3 - TRBV6-1 - CASSPGVWRNVADTQYF TGTGCCAGCAGTCCTGGGGTTTGGAGAAACGTCGCAGATACGCAGTATTTT
TRBJ2-1 - TRBV20-1 few CSARESPSLRGNEQFF TGCAGTGCTAGAGAGTCCCCTAGCTTAAGGGGTAATGAGCAGTTCTTC
TRBJ2-1 - TRBV7-2 many CASSLTDSMYNEQFF TGTGCCAGCAGCCTGACAGATTCCATGTACAATGAGCAGTTCTTC
TRBJ2-3 - TRBV29-1 few CSVERDLWGGLTDTQYF TGCAGCGTTGAAAGGGACCTGTGGGGGGGGCTCACAGATACGCAGTATTTT
TRBJ2-3 TRBD2 TRBV7-3 few CASSLIWGGSDTQYF TGTGCCAGCAGCTTAATTTGGGGGGGGTCAGATACGCAGTATTTT
TRBJ2-1 TRBD2 TRBV5-1 - CASSLFLLAGTYNEQFF TGCGCCAGCAGCTTGTTCCTACTAGCGGGGACCTACAATGAGCAGTTCTTC
TRBJ2-1 TRBD2 TRBV7-9 - CASSKLAEPYNEQFF TGTGCCAGCAGCAAACTAGCGGAGCCCTACAATGAGCAGTTCTTC
TRBJ2-2 - TRBV12-3/TRBV12-4 few CASSLPGRGTGELFF TGTGCCAGCAGTTTACCCGGGAGAGGCACCGGGGAGCTGTTTTTT
TRBJ2-6 TRBD1 TRBV6-5 few CASRIGTGLSGANVLTF TGTGCCAGCAGGATCGGGACAGGGCTATCTGGGGCCAACGTCCTGACTTTC
TRBJ2-1 TRBD1 TRBV29-1 - CSVEDTGQGWNEQFF TGCAGCGTTGAAGATACGGGACAGGGATGGAATGAGCAGTTCTTC
TRBJ1-5 - TRBV12-3/TRBV12-4 - CASSLPGTYSNQPQHF TGTGCCAGCAGTTTACCAGGGACCTATAGCAATCAGCCCCAGCATTTT
TRBJ2-5 - TRBV4-2 - CASSQESETSEETQYF TGTGCCAGCAGCCAAGAGTCGGAGACGAGTGAGGAGACCCAGTACTTC
TRBJ2-2 TRBD1 TRBV15 - CATSRTGANTGELFF TGTGCCACCAGCAGGACAGGGGCGAACACCGGGGAGCTGTTTTTT
TRBJ2-7 - TRBV18 few CASSEGQTSLKQYF TGTGCCAGCTCAGAGGGACAGACTAGTTTGAAGCAGTACTTC
TRBJ2-5 - TRBV18 - CASSTREETQYF TGTGCCAGCTCAACCAGGGAAGAGACCCAGTACTTC
TRBJ1-1 - TRBV18 - CASSPRRVVNTEAFF TGTGCCAGCTCACCACGCAGGGTGGTGAACACTGAAGCTTTCTTT
TRBJ2-2 - TRBV27 - CASSFRGPGELFF TGTGCCAGCAGTTTCAGGGGTCCCGGGGAGCTGTTTTTT
TRBJ2-7 - TRBV3-1 - CASSQRENYEQYF TGTGCCAGCAGCCAAAGGGAGAACTACGAGCAGTACTTC
TRBJ2-6 TRBD1 TRBV5-1 - CASSLAGGPRSGANVLTF TGCGCCAGCAGCTTGGCAGGGGGACCTCGCTCTGGGGCCAACGTCCTGACTTTC
TRBJ1-5 - TRBV12-3/TRBV12-4 - CASSSGLHVQPQHF TGTGCCAGCAGTTCGGGTCTACACGTTCAGCCCCAGCATTTT
TRBJ2-5 - TRBV27 - CASSFLPTKETQYF TGTGCCAGCAGTTTTTTACCCACGAAAGAGACCCAGTACTTC
TRBJ2-7 TRBD1 TRBV20-1 - CSARDRGTGVIEQYF TGCAGTGCTAGAGATAGGGGGACAGGGGTGATCGAGCAGTACTTC
TRBJ1-6 - TRBV7-2 - CASSLEARGNSPLHF TGTGCCAGCAGCTTAGAGGCCAGGGGTAATTCACCCCTCCACTTT
TRBJ1-1 TRBD1 TRBV29-1 - CSATTGGVAEAFF TGCAGCGCCACGACAGGGGGAGTTGCTGAAGCTTTCTTT
TRBJ2-7 TRBD1 TRBV7-3 few CASSLLHGQGAEQYF TGTGCCAGCAGCTTACTCCATGGACAGGGTGCCGAGCAGTACTTC